Following are 12 T cell receptor beta chains from one sample sequenced in a study of T cells in Graves' hyperthyroidism and ophthalmopathy. Using RNA transcripts as the source, TCR beta CDR3 regions were amplified. RT-PCR in the first round (using the HTBI primer set) targeted the TCR CDR3. TCRdb reprocessed the multiplex PCR reads via MiXCR and lists one record per CDR3 protein. The data show about 480,000 distinct CDR3 sequences, approximately 25% seen once. The specimen was blood. These receptors came from a woman in her 30s with Graves' ophthalmopathy.

In this sample, this clonotype turned up a few times. The V gene is TRBV6-1, the J gene TRBJ2-7, with D perhaps matching TRBD2 (6 bases). Germline-derived CDR1 and CDR2 are MNHNS and SASEGT. V was pared by 7 bases and J by 6 bases, with 19 bases between. This CDR3 is 14 amino acids long. Here the CDR3 reads CASTEGSAPVEQYF. In DNA form, the CDR3 reads TGTGCCAGCACGGAGGGCAGCGCCCCGGTCGAGCAGTACTTC.

Concerning this clonotype itself: The CDR3 ends on some other residue instead of the conserved phenylalanine or tryptophan, so this is likely a read error. The chain couples TRBV7-9 to TRBJ1-1; D is uncertain. The CDR3 extends over 14 amino acids. Germline CDR1 and CDR2: SEHNR and FQNEAQ (reference sequence). Trimming removed 4 bases at V and 6 bases at J, with 15 bases between. The CDR3 sequence is CASSSESVGPEAFY. The CDR3 region has the DNA TGTGCCAGCAGCTCAGAGAGTGTCGGCCCTGAAGCTTTCTAT.

The chain employs TRBV7-9 and TRBJ2-2; D is undetermined. The V and J ends lost 4 bases and 0 bases respectively, with 9 bases between them. Germline lookup yields CDR1 SEHNR and CDR2 FQNEAQ (reference sequence). CDR3 length: 15 amino acids. The CDR3 region is CASSSPDPNTGELFF. The CDR3 DNA reads TGTGCCAGCAGCTCCCCGGACCCGAACACCGGGGAGCTGTTTTTT.

This clonotype is a singleton in its sample. The chain uses TRBV12-3 or TRBV12-4 and TRBJ2-5; 15 nucleotides align to TRBD2. The length of the CDR3 is 17 residues. Trimming took 4 bases from V and 5 from J; bases not matched to a gene: 8. The CDR3 region is CASSSGLAGGQRETQYF. The CDR3 coding sequence is TGTGCCAGCAGTTCCGGACTAGCGGGGGGGCAAAGGGAGACCCAGTACTTC.

The chain carries TRBV30 and TRBJ1-1; D may be TRBD1 (5 bases). The CDR3 has 13 residues. CDR1 GTSNPN and CDR2 SVGIG come from the germline V gene (reference sequence). Between the trimmed V and J ends, which lost 4 bases and 1 base, there was a span of 10 bases. CDR3 sequence (DNA): TGTGCCTGGAAAAGGGACGGGAACACTGAAGCTTTCTTT. Translation gives CAWKRDGNTEAFF.

The table lists this clonotype with a few counts. The J gene is TRBJ1-1, the V gene TRBV5-5, with no clear D. CDR3 length: 13 amino acids. CDR1 is SGHKS and CDR2 is YYEKEE in the germline V gene (reference sequence). V gave up 2 bases and J gave up 1 base, with 6 bases separating them. The CDR3 here is CASSFPENTEAFF. CDR3 nucleotide sequence: TGTGCCAGCAGCTTCCCGGAGAACACTGAAGCTTTCTTT.

This clonotype was detected many times. This chain links TRBV5-5 with TRBJ1-5; TRBD1 matches at 9 bases. The CDR3 covers 14 residues. The germline gives CDR1 SGHKS, CDR2 YYEKEE (reference sequence). After removal of 0 bases from V and 6 bases from J, the junction contained 1 base not matched to a gene. The CDR3 nucleotides read TGTGCCAGCAGCTTGGGGGGACAGGGTCAGCCCCAGCATTTT. Its translation is CASSLGGQGQPQHF.

The sample holds many counts of this clonotype. This chain links TRBV9 with TRBJ2-7; the D gene is possibly TRBD2 (5 bases). The CDR3 length is 14 residues. Trimming shortened V by 0 bases and J by 7 bases, and 14 bases separated the two germline ends. Looked up from germline, CDR1 is SGDLS and CDR2 is YYNGEE. The CDR3 region is CASSVGPGSGEQYF. Here the CDR3 DNA reads TGTGCCAGCAGCGTAGGCCCGGGGTCCGGGGAGCAGTACTTC.

This chain joins TRBV11-3 and TRBJ2-7; no clear D gene. The germline gives CDR1 SGHNT, CDR2 YENEEA. The V end lost 3 bases, the J end lost 0 bases, and 9 bases lay between the germline ends. The CDR3 has 14 amino acids. The CDR3 coding sequence is TGTGCCAGCAGCTTCCGTAGGTTCTCCTACGAGCAGTACTTC. Translated: CASSFRRFSYEQYF.

This clonotype turned up a few times. This chain connects TRBV3-1 to TRBJ1-2; D is uncertain. Germline assignment: CDR1 LGHDT and CDR2 YNNKEL (reference sequence). This CDR3 comprises 15 residues. Deletions cut 5 bases from V and 0 bases from J, with 13 bases between. The CDR3 sequence is CASSRVPWTNYGYTF. The CDR3 DNA reads TGTGCCAGCAGCAGAGTCCCTTGGACTAACTATGGCTACACCTTC. The full variable domain, completed using reference TRBV3-1 and TRBJ1-2, is DTAVSQTPKYLVTQMGNDKSIKCEQNLGHDTMYWYKQDSKKFLKIMFSYNNKELIINETVPNRFSPKSPDKAHLNLHINSLELGDSAVYFCASSRVPWTNYGYTFGSGTRLTVV.

This chain uses TRBV19 with TRBJ2-5; D call uncertain. Deletions cut 7 bases from V and 5 bases from J, with 20 bases between. This CDR3 spans 15 amino acids. The germline CDR1 and CDR2 sequences are LNHDA and SQIVND (reference sequence). CDR3 in DNA: TGTGCCAGTAAGAAAACTGACCTCGGTAGGGAGACCCAGTACTTC. Its translation is CASKKTDLGRETQYF.

The chain combines TRBV12-3 or TRBV12-4 with TRBJ1-2; D uncertain. The V gene lost 4 bases and the J gene lost 8 bases, with 17 bases spanning the gap. This CDR3 has 14 amino acids. The CDR3 nucleotides read TGTGCCAGCAGTTCAGGTGTTGGAGCGGGAGGCTACACCTTC. Its protein is CASSSGVGAGGYTF.